This T cell receptor (beta chain) is drawn from a study of shared clonotypes between healthy human individuals. Study overall: A donor's plate count was three for CD4 naive and three for CD4 memory; CD8 naive had two and CD8 memory one.

A note on this clone: Its target is unknown.

Investigators spread the genomic DNA of each subset evenly over several immunoSEQ plates. Here immunoSEQ multiplex PCR was the method, and the copy in TCRdb shows in-frame clones only, minus some. The table has 1.6 million or so clones, roughly 96% seen once. The V gene's germline CDR1 is LNHNV and CDR2 YYDKDF (reference sequence). V was cut by 6 bases and J by 3 bases, with 26 bases left in between. This CDR3 comprises 19 residues. Whole-study results and caveats: In general, naive subsets displayed greater estimated richness than memory subsets did. Clonotype sharing among the donors was expected to vary with sequencing depth.

Specimen: naive CD4+ T cells sorted from blood. The sample's subset: CD45RA+ positively selected. The receptor was isolated from a young man in good health. This sequence joins TRBV15 and TRBJ2-2, with a possible D match to TRBD1 (6 bases). Written as DNA, the CDR3 is TGTGCCACCAGGCCAACGGTGCAGGGGATGTATTTAGACACCGGGGAGCTGTTTTTT. Protein: CATRPTVQGMYLDTGELFF. Supplemented by reference TRBV15 and TRBJ2-2, the full variable domain reads DAMVIQNPRYQVTQFGKPVTLSCSQTLNHNVMYWYQQKSSQAPKLLFHYYDKDFNNEADTPDNFQSRRPNTSFCFLDIRSPGLGDTAMYLCATRPTVQGMYLDTGELFFGEGSRLTVL.